The 21 T cell receptor beta chains presented below share a single source sample, sequenced in a study of OX40 agonist ivuxolimab in advanced cancers. TCRdb keeps only in-frame clones here, not all; method: immunoSEQ multiplex PCR. The data contain 45,000 to 50,000 clones, about 88% of them singletons. Sequenced material: CD4+ or CD8+ T cells sorted from blood, taken in a trial of the OX40 agonist ivuxolimab. Receptors originate from an adult with an advanced solid tumor such as melanoma, head and neck, liver or kidney cancer.

The chain joins TRBV5-1 to TRBJ1-1; 7 bases map to TRBD1. The CDR3 runs to 14 residues. Germline assignment: CDR1 SGHRS and CDR2 YFSETQ. J was trimmed by 1 base and V by 3 bases; bases with no gene match: 3. CDR3 residues: CASSWGQSNTEAFF. For the CDR3, the DNA is TGCGCCAGCAGCTGGGGACAGTCGAACACTGAAGCTTTCTTT.

This chain joins TRBV11-3 and TRBJ2-2; no firm D call. CDR1 and CDR2 from the germline V gene are SGHNT and YENEEA. The CDR3 is 14 amino acids. Trimming removed 5 bases from V and 0 bases from J, with 7 bases in between. The CDR3 reads CASSGLANTGELFF. The CDR3 coding sequence is TGTGCCAGCAGCGGCCTGGCGAACACCGGGGAGCTGTTTTTT.

The rearrangement uses TRBV4-3 and TRBJ2-1; a weak D match, TRBD2 (6 bases). This CDR3 has 14 amino acids. Germline CDR1 reads LGHNA; CDR2 reads YSLEER. The V and J ends lost 3 bases and 7 bases respectively, with 13 bases between them. The CDR3 loop reads CASSQGGTFNEQFF. The CDR3 nucleotides read TGCGCCAGCAGCCAGGGCGGGACTTTTAATGAGCAGTTCTTC.

The V call is TRBV19, the J call TRBJ1-5, with a tentative D call TRBD1 (5 bases). In germline, CDR1 is LNHDA, CDR2 SQIVND (reference sequence). The CDR3 sequence is 13 residues long. Trimming stripped 5 bases from V and 9 bases from J, with 14 bases between. CDR3 in DNA: TGTGCCAGTAGTGGAGGGGTAGTAGGGCCCCAGCATTTT. This encodes CASSGGVVGPQHF.

The CDR3 loop is CAWSVLAGSYNEQFF. The CDR3 bases are TGTGCCTGGAGTGTACTAGCAGGCTCCTACAATGAGCAGTTCTTC. V usage is TRBV30 and J usage is TRBJ2-1; D is possibly TRBD2 (6 bases). V was cut by 0 bases and J by 0 bases, with 9 bases left in between. In germline, CDR1 is GTSNPN, CDR2 SVGIG (reference sequence). The CDR3 runs to 15 residues.

The V call is TRBV13, the J call TRBJ1-3; perhaps TRBD1 as D (5 bases). Germline-derived CDR1 and CDR2 are PRHDT and FYEKMQ (reference sequence). Trimming took 5 bases from V and 4 from J, leaving 15 bases between them. The CDR3 length is 15 residues. This CDR3 reads CASSQEGRDGNTIYF. The CDR3 nucleotides read TGTGCCAGCAGCCAAGAGGGCAGGGACGGAAACACCATATATTTT.

This chain connects TRBV2 to TRBJ2-4; a weak D match, TRBD1 (5 bases). The ends were cut back, 7 bases at V and 0 bases at J, with 10 bases in the middle. The CDR3 runs 14 residues. In germline, CDR1 is SNHLY, CDR2 FYNNEI. Here the CDR3 reads CASIHRRAKNIQYF. The CDR3 DNA reads as TGTGCCAGCATCCACAGGAGAGCCAAAAACATTCAGTACTTC.

This chain joins TRBV28 and TRBJ1-2; D gene unclear. The germline V and J ends were trimmed by 6 bases and 8 bases, with 13 bases remaining between them. The CDR3 is made up of 12 amino acids. CDR1 is MDHEN and CDR2 is SYDVKM in the germline V gene. This CDR3 reads CASRGVEAGYTF. The CDR3, as DNA: TGTGCCAGCAGGGGCGTTGAAGCGGGCTACACCTTC.

This chain connects TRBV6-5 to TRBJ2-5, with 8 bases fitting TRBD1. The CDR3 is 16 residues long. Germline CDR1 MNHEY, CDR2 SVGAGI. V was pared by 2 bases and J by 2 bases, with 7 bases of the junction left unmatched. The CDR3 DNA follows: TGTGCCAGCAGTTACGGCCTTACAGGGGGACAAGAGACCCAGTACTTC. It encodes CASSYGLTGGQETQYF.

The V gene is TRBV9, the J gene TRBJ2-2; 7 nucleotides align to TRBD1. Trimming at V came to 3 bases and at J to 4 bases, leaving 6 bases not matched to a gene. Germline V lookup: CDR1 SGDLS, CDR2 YYNGEE. There are 15 residues in the CDR3. CDR3 sequence: CASSASTGLTGELFF. The CDR3 DNA is TGTGCCAGCAGCGCCTCGACAGGGCTCACCGGGGAGCTGTTTTTT.

The genes are TRBV9 and TRBJ1-6, with a weak D call TRBD1 (5 bases). Per the germline V gene, CDR1 is SGDLS and CDR2 is YYNGEE. The CDR3 is 12 amino acids. Trimming took off 0 bases at V and 10 bases at J, with 5 bases between the two ends. This CDR3 is CASSVGGSPLHF. CDR3 nucleotide sequence: TGTGCCAGCAGCGTAGGGGGGTCACCCCTCCACTTT.

About this clone: Its ends do not fully match the called genes, so a read error is possible. The chain links TRBV5-1 to TRBJ1-3; weak D call: TRBD1 (6 bases). From germline, CDR1 is SGHRS and CDR2 YFSETQ. The CDR3 covers 16 residues. The chain's CDR3 is CANSLAGLRGGNTIYF. The CDR3 DNA is TGCGCCAACAGCTTGGCCGGATTAAGGGGGGGAAACACCATATATTTT.

The chain is built from TRBV27 and TRBJ1-5; 7 bases fit TRBD1. The CDR3 runs 15 residues. Germline assignment: CDR1 MNHEY and CDR2 SMNVEV (reference sequence). V dropped 2 bases and J dropped 4; count of bases not matched to a gene: 5. This CDR3 is CASSLEGAGNQPQHF. DNA for the CDR3: TGTGCCAGCAGTTTAGAGGGGGCAGGGAATCAGCCCCAGCATTTT.

This clone was seen only once. One end of the junction is discordant with germline, which a read error may explain. The CDR3 protein is CARSGARTGELFF. The CDR3 bases are TGTGCCCGGAGTGGAGCCAGAACCGGGGAGCTGTTTTTT. The J gene is TRBJ2-2, the V gene TRBV30; no clear D. Germline CDR1 reads GTSNPN; CDR2 reads SVGIG (reference sequence). The length of the CDR3 is 13 residues.

The rearrangement uses TRBV7-6 and TRBJ2-7, with 10 bases lining up with TRBD1. This CDR3 contains 15 residues. V shed 5 bases and J 2 bases; nucleotides not matched to a gene: 6. Germline CDR1 and CDR2: SGHVS and FNYEAQ. CDR3 sequence (DNA): TGTGCCAGCAGCCCAGGACAGGGGGGGACCTACGAGCAGTACTTC. Translating it yields CASSPGQGGTYEQYF.

This rearrangement joins TRBV6-6 to TRBJ2-5; D not resolved. Per the germline V gene, CDR1 is MNHNY and CDR2 is SVGAGI (reference sequence). This CDR3 has 14 residues. Trimming shortened V by 5 bases and J by 5 bases, and 15 bases separated the two germline ends. For the CDR3, the DNA is TGTGCCAGCAGTAACCCTGGCCTCTCGGAGACCCAGTACTTC. Translating it yields CASSNPGLSETQYF.

V is TRBV7-8 and J is TRBJ2-1, with D unresolved. This CDR3 spans 13 amino acids. In germline, CDR1 is SGHVS, CDR2 FQNEAQ. The V and J ends lost 1 base and 8 bases respectively, with 9 bases between them. The CDR3 DNA sequence: TGTGCCAGCAGCTTAGTTCTGATTGATGAGCAGTTCTTC. This sequence encodes CASSLVLIDEQFF.

The chain couples TRBV7-9 to TRBJ1-3; D unresolved. Germline V gene lookup returns CDR1 SEHNR and CDR2 FQNEAQ (reference sequence). V was shortened by 0 bases and J by 10 bases, with 10 bases between the two germline ends. The CDR3 consists of 13 residues. This CDR3 is CASSLARGGTIYF. DNA of the CDR3: TGTGCCAGCAGCTTAGCGCGTGGTGGAACCATATATTTT.

This chain uses TRBV15 with TRBJ2-3, with 9 bases aligning to TRBD2. Losses at the gene ends were 1 base for V and 2 bases for J; bases not matched to a gene: 1. The CDR3 is made up of 15 amino acids. In germline, CDR1 is LNHNV, CDR2 YYDKDF (reference sequence). The CDR3 reads CATSRVAGVTDTQYF. The CDR3 DNA reads TGTGCCACCAGCAGAGTAGCGGGGGTCACAGATACGCAGTATTTT.

This sequence joins TRBV5-6 and TRBJ2-7, with D perhaps TRBD2 (6 bases). The CDR3 extends over 14 amino acids. Between the trimmed V and J ends, which lost 4 bases and 0 bases, there was a span of 11 bases. Germline values: CDR1 SGHDT, CDR2 YYEEEE. CDR3 residues: CASSRGTISYEQYF. The DNA of the CDR3 is TGTGCCAGCAGCCGCGGGACGATCTCCTACGAGCAGTACTTC.

CDR3: CASSTETGNTIYF. DNA for the CDR3: TGTGCCAGTTCAACGGAAACTGGAAACACCATATATTTT. V is TRBV6-5 and J is TRBJ1-3, with D hard to call. Deletions cut 9 bases from V and 2 bases from J, with 11 bases between. This CDR3 has 13 residues. Germline V gene data show CDR1 as MNHEY and CDR2 as SVGAGI.